A selection of T cell receptor beta chains follows, all from one sample in a study of cytomegalovirus exposure and HLA in healthy donors. Generated by immunoSEQ multiplex PCR, the TCRdb table keeps only in-frame clones and is missing some. The repertoire holds approximately 69,000 clones, with 70% to 75% as singletons. Input material: PBMCs. Every receptor here comes from a woman in her 30s in good health and CMV-seropositive. Both conserved end residues are part of each CDR3. Each record gives: clone size, J gene, V gene, D gene, CDR3 protein, CDR3 DNA. D genes are given only for firm matches. A row's size may be missing; if present it is once, few, many or a size class.

abundance: few
j_gene: TRBJ2-3
v_gene: TRBV11-2
d_gene: NA
CDR3aa: CASSSGTDTQYF
CDR3nt: TGTGCCAGCAGCTCGGGCACAGATACGCAGTATTTT

abundance: NA
j_gene: TRBJ1-5
v_gene: TRBV19
d_gene: NA
CDR3aa: CASSISKNQPQHF
CDR3nt: TGTGCCAGTAGTATATCTAAGAATCAGCCCCAGCATTTT

abundance: many
j_gene: TRBJ2-3
v_gene: TRBV10-1
d_gene: NA
CDR3aa: CASSEMSADTQYF
CDR3nt: TGCGCCAGCAGTGAAATGTCCGCAGATACGCAGTATTTT

abundance: NA
j_gene: TRBJ1-1
v_gene: TRBV7-8
d_gene: NA
CDR3aa: CASSYTLAGPNTEAFF
CDR3nt: TGTGCCAGCAGTTATACCCTAGCAGGTCCCAACACTGAAGCTTTCTTT

abundance: NA
j_gene: TRBJ1-3
v_gene: TRBV30
d_gene: NA
CDR3aa: CAWTYDADSGNTIYF
CDR3nt: TGTGCCTGGACTTATGACGCGGACTCTGGAAACACCATATATTTT

abundance: NA
j_gene: TRBJ1-5
v_gene: TRBV6-6
d_gene: NA
CDR3aa: CASSSTTGGRQPQHF
CDR3nt: TGTGCCAGCAGTTCGACCACGGGGGGCCGGCAGCCCCAGCATTTT

abundance: NA
j_gene: TRBJ1-5
v_gene: TRBV7-2
d_gene: TRBD1
CDR3aa: CASSSDRGRGNQPQHF
CDR3nt: TGTGCCAGCTCTTCGGACAGGGGGAGAGGCAATCAGCCCCAGCATTTT

abundance: NA
j_gene: TRBJ1-2
v_gene: TRBV4-2
d_gene: NA
CDR3aa: CASSQADTYGYTF
CDR3nt: TGTGCCAGCAGCCAAGCCGACACGTATGGCTACACCTTC

abundance: once
j_gene: TRBJ2-5
v_gene: TRBV30
d_gene: TRBD1
CDR3aa: CAWGQGRKTQYF
CDR3nt: TGTGCCTGGGGACAGGGTAGAAAGACCCAGTACTTC

abundance: NA
j_gene: TRBJ2-5
v_gene: TRBV4-2
d_gene: TRBD2
CDR3aa: CASSQVGAGVLETQYF
CDR3nt: TGTGCCAGCAGCCAAGTGGGAGCGGGAGTTCTAGAGACCCAGTACTTC

abundance: NA
j_gene: TRBJ2-2
v_gene: TRBV30
d_gene: TRBD2
CDR3aa: CALPSSGRLKTGELFF
CDR3nt: TGTGCCCTCCCGTCAAGCGGGAGGTTGAAAACCGGGGAGCTGTTTTTT

abundance: NA
j_gene: TRBJ2-7
v_gene: TRBV2
d_gene: NA
CDR3aa: CASSPRQDLWVEQYF
CDR3nt: TGTGCCAGCAGTCCACGACAGGACCTGTGGGTCGAGCAGTACTTC

abundance: NA
j_gene: TRBJ1-1
v_gene: TRBV7-9
d_gene: NA
CDR3aa: CASTPTGQNTEAFF
CDR3nt: TGTGCCAGCACGCCGACAGGACAGAACACTGAAGCTTTCTTT

abundance: NA
j_gene: TRBJ1-5
v_gene: TRBV10-3
d_gene: NA
CDR3aa: CAISGTVRQPQHF
CDR3nt: TGTGCCATCAGTGGGACAGTGAGGCAGCCCCAGCATTTT

abundance: few
j_gene: TRBJ1-1
v_gene: TRBV6-5
d_gene: NA
CDR3aa: CASGRVRTEAFF
CDR3nt: TGTGCCAGCGGCAGGGTTCGGACTGAAGCTTTCTTT

abundance: few
j_gene: TRBJ1-1
v_gene: TRBV28
d_gene: NA
CDR3aa: CASSLFGGGGTEAFF
CDR3nt: TGTGCCAGCAGTTTGTTCGGGGGAGGAGGCACTGAAGCTTTCTTT

abundance: NA
j_gene: TRBJ1-1
v_gene: TRBV5-1
d_gene: NA
CDR3aa: CASSSLPGSNEAFF
CDR3nt: TGCGCCAGCAGTTCCTTACCGGGATCAAATGAAGCTTTCTTT

abundance: NA
j_gene: TRBJ2-1
v_gene: TRBV29-1
d_gene: TRBD2
CDR3aa: CSVDGTSFHNEQFF
CDR3nt: TGCAGCGTGGACGGGACTAGCTTCCACAATGAGCAGTTCTTC

abundance: NA
j_gene: TRBJ2-5
v_gene: TRBV7-8
d_gene: TRBD2
CDR3aa: CASSRGLAGETQYF
CDR3nt: TGTGCCAGCAGCCGAGGACTAGCGGGGGAGACCCAGTACTTC

abundance: NA
j_gene: TRBJ1-1
v_gene: TRBV4-2
d_gene: NA
CDR3aa: CASSRLGNTEAFF
CDR3nt: TGTGCCAGCAGCCGACTGGGGAACACTGAAGCTTTCTTT

abundance: NA
j_gene: TRBJ1-1
v_gene: TRBV29-1
d_gene: NA
CDR3aa: CSVGFQGGTEAFF
CDR3nt: TGCAGCGTTGGCTTCCAGGGAGGAACTGAAGCTTTCTTT

abundance: NA
j_gene: TRBJ2-1
v_gene: TRBV6-6
d_gene: TRBD2
CDR3aa: CASRNGASGANEQFF
CDR3nt: TGTGCCAGCCGGAACGGGGCTAGCGGAGCCAATGAGCAGTTCTTC

abundance: NA
j_gene: TRBJ1-4
v_gene: TRBV6-6
d_gene: NA
CDR3aa: CASRAQATNEKLFF
CDR3nt: TGTGCCAGCAGAGCTCAAGCAACTAATGAAAAACTGTTTTTT

abundance: once
j_gene: TRBJ2-7
v_gene: TRBV7-2
d_gene: NA
CDR3aa: CASSLGRDWSYEQYF
CDR3nt: TGTGCCAGCAGCTTAGGTCGGGACTGGAGCTACGAGCAGTACTTC

abundance: NA
j_gene: TRBJ2-7
v_gene: TRBV30
d_gene: TRBD2
CDR3aa: CAWRPSGATYEQYF
CDR3nt: TGTGCCTGGAGGCCTAGCGGGGCCACCTACGAGCAGTACTTC

abundance: NA
j_gene: TRBJ2-1
v_gene: TRBV20-1
d_gene: NA
CDR3aa: CSARGGYKQFF
CDR3nt: TGCAGTGCCAGGGGCGGCTATAAGCAGTTCTTC